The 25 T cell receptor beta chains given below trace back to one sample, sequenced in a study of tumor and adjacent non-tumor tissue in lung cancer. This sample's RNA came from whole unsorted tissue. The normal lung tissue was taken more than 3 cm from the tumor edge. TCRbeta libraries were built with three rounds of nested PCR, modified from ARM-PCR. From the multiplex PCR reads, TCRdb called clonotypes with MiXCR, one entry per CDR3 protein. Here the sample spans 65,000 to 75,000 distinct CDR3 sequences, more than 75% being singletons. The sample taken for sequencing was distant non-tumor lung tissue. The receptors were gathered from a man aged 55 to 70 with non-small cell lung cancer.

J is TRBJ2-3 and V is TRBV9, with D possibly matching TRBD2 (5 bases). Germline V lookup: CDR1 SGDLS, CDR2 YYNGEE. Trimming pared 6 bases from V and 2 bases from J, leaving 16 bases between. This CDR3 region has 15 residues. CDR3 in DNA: TGTGCCAGCATAGTAGGGAGCGGATACACAGATACGCAGTATTTT. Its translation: CASIVGSGYTDTQYF.

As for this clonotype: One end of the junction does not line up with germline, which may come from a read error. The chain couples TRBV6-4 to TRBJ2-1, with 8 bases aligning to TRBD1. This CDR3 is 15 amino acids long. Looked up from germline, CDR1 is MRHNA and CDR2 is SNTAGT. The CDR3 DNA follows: TGTGCCAGCAGTGATTCAGGGGGCTCCTACAATGAGCAGTCCTTC. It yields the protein CASSDSGGSYNEQSF.

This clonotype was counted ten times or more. The CDR3 DNA reads TGCGCCAGCAGCTTGGAACTTGCAACTAATGAAAAACTGTTTTTT. Translation gives CASSLELATNEKLFF. The V call is TRBV5-1, the J call TRBJ1-4, with unresolved D. The CDR3 sequence is 15 residues long. Germline assignment: CDR1 SGHRS and CDR2 YFSETQ. Trimming took 0 bases from V and 0 from J, leaving 6 bases between them.

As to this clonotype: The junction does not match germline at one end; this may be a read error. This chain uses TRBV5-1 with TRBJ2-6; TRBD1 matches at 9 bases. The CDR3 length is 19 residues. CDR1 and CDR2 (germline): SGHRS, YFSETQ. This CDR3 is CASSSIRQGVAWGANVLTF. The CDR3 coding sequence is TGCGCCAGTAGCTCTATTAGACAGGGGGTTGCGTGGGGGGCCAACGTCCTGACTTTC.

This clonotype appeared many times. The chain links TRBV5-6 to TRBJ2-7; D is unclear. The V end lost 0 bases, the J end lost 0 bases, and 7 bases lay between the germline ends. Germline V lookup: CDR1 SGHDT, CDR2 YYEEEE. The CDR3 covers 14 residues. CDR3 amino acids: CASSLGYRSYEQYF. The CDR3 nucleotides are TGTGCCAGCAGCTTGGGCTACCGCTCCTACGAGCAGTACTTC.

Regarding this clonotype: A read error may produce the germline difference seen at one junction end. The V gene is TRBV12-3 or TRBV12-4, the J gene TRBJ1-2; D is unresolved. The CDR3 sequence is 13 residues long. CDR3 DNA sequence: TGTGCCAGCATTTTCGATAGCATACCCGGCTACATCTTC. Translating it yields CASIFDSIPGYIF.

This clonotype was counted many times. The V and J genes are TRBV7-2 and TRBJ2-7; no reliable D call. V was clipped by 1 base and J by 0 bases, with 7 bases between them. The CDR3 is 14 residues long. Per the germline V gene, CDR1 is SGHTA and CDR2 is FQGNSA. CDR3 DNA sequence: TGTGCCAGCAGCTTAGATGCAAGCTCCTACGAGCAGTACTTC. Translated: CASSLDASSYEQYF.

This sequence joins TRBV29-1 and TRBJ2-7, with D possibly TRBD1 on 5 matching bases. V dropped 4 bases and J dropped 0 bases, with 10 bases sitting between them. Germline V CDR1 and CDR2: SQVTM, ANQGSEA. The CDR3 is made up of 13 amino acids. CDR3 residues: CSVVWGRSYEQYF. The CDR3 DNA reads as TGCAGCGTTGTGTGGGGCCGCTCCTACGAGCAGTACTTC.

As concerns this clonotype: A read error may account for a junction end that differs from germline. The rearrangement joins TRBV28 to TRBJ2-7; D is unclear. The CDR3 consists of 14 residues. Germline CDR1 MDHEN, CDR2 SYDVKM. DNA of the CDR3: TGTGCTAGCAGTGCCCCAAGGGTTCCCTACGATCAGTACTTC. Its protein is CASSAPRVPYDQYF.

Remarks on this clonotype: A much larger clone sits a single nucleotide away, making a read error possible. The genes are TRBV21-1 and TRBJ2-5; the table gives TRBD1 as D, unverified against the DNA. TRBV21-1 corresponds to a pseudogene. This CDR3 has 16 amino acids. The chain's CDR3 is CASTPSRTGRWETEYF. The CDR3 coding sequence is TGTGCCAGCACCCCAAGTCGAACGGGAAGATGGGAGACCGAGTACTTC.

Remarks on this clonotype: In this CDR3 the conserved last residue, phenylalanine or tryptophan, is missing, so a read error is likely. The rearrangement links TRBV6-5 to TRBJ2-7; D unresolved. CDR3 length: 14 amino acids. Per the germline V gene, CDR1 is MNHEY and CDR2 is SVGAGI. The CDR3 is CVSRYERNSYEQYI. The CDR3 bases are TGCGTCAGCCGTTACGAACGGAACTCCTACGAGCAGTACATC.

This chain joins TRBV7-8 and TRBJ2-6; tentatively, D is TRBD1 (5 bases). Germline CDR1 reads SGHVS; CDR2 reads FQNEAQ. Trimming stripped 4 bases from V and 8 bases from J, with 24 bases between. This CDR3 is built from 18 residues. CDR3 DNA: TGTGCCAGCAGCTCAAGGCCTACTCTAGGGGCTAGGCCCAACGTCCTGACTTTC. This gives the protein CASSSRPTLGARPNVLTF. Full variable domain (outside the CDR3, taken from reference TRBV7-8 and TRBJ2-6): GAGVSQSPRYKVAKRGQDVALRCDPISGHVSLFWYQQALGQGPEFLTYFQNEAQLDKSGLPSDRFFAERPEGSVSTLKIQRTQQEDSAVYLCASSSRPTLGARPNVLTFGAGSRLTVL.

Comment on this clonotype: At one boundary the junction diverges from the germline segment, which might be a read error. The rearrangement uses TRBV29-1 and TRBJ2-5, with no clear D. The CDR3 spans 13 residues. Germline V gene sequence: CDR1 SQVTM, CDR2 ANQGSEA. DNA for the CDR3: TGTATCGTTGAAACGGGTGTACAAGAGACCCAGTACTTC. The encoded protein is CIVETGVQETQYF.

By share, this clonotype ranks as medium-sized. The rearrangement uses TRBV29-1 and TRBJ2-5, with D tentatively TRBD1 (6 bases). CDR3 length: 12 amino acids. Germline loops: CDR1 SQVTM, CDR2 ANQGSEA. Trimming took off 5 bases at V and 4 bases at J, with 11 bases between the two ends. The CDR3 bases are TGCAGCGTTACAGGGAGTACAGAGACCCAGTACTTC. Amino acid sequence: CSVTGSTETQYF.

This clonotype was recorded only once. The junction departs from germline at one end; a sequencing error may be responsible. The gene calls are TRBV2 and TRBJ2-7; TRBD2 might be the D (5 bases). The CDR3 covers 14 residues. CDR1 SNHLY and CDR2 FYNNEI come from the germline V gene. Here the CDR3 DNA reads TGTGTCAGCAGAGAAGTGGGAGATGGCTACGAGCACTACTTC. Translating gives CVSREVGDGYEHYF.

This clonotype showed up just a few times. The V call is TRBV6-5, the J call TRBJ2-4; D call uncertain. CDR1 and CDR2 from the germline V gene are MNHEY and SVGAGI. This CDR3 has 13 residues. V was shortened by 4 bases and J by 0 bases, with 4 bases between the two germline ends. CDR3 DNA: TGTGCCAGCAGTTGCTCAGCCAAAAACATTCAGTACTTC. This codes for CASSCSAKNIQYF.

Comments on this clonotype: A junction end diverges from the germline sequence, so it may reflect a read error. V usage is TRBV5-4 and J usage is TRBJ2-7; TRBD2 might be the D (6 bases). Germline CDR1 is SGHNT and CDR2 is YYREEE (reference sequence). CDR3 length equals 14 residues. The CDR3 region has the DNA TGTGCCAGCAGACCCGAGGATCCAACGGGGGAGCACTACTTC. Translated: CASRPEDPTGEHYF. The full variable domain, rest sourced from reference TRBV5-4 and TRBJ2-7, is ETGVTQSPTHLIKTRGQQVTLRCSSQSGHNTVSWYQQALGQGPQFIFQYYREEENGRGNFPPRFSGLQFPNYSSELNVNALELDDSALYLCASRPEDPTGEHYFGPGTRLTVT.

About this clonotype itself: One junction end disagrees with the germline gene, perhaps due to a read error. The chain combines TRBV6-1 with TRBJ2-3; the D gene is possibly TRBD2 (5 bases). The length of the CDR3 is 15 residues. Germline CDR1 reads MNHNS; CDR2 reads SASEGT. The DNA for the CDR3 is TGTGCCAGCAGTGAGAGTGACGGGAATACAGATACGCAGTTTTTT. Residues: CASSESDGNTDTQFF.

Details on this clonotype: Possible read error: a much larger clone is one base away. In DNA form, the CDR3 reads TGCGCCAGCAGCTATTCAAAGAAAGCAGATACGCAGTATTTT. Translation: CASSYSKKADTQYF. This sequence joins TRBV5-1 and TRBJ2-3; no clear D. CDR1 SGHRS and CDR2 YFSETQ come from the germline V gene. This CDR3 is 14 amino acids long. V was pared by 3 bases and J by 4 bases, with 12 bases between.

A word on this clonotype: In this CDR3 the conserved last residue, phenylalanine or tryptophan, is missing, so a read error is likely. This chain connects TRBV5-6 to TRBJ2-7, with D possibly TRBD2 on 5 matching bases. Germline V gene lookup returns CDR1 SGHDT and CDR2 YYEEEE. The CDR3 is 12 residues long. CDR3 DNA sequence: TGTGTCAGCAGCGGCCCAGCCTACGAGCAGTACTAC. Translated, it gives CVSSGPAYEQYY.

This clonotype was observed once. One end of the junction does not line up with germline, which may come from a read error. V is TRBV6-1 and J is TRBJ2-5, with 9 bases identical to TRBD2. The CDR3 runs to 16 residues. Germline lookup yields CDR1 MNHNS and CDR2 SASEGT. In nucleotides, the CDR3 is TGTGCCAGCAGTGAGATAGCGGGAGTGCGTGTAGAGACCCAGTATTTC. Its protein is CASSEIAGVRVETQYF.

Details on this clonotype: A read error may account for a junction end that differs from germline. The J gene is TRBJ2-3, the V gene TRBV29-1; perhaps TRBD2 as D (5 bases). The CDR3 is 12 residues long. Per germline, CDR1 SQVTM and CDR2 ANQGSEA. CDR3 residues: CRVESLRDTRYF. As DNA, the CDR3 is TGCAGAGTTGAGAGTCTGAGGGATACGCGGTATTTT.

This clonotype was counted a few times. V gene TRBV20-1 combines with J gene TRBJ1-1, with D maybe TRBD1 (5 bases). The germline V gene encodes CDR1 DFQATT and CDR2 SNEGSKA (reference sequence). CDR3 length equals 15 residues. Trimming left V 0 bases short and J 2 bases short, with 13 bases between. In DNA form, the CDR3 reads TGCAGTGCTAGAGATGCCGGGGCCTTCAACACTGAAGCTTTCTTT. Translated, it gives CSARDAGAFNTEAFF.

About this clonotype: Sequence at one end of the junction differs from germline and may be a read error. For the CDR3, the DNA is TGTGCCAGCAGCCCCACCCGATGGAACTCTGAAAACACCATATATTTT. It specifies CASSPTRWNSENTIYF. The rearrangement links TRBV5-8 to TRBJ1-3; D gene uncertain. The CDR3 has 16 residues. The germline gives CDR1 SGHTS, CDR2 YDEGEE.

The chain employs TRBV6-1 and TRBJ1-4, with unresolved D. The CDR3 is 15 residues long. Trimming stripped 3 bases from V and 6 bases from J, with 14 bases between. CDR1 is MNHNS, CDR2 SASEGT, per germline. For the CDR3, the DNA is TGTGCCAGCAGTGACGACGGACTTATTGATGAAAAACTGTTTTTT. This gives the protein CASSDDGLIDEKLFF.